This entry describes one T cell receptor beta chain. The antigen this receptor binds is unknown. Base qualities are not at hand, and no much larger clone is one base apart. The donors were healthy, HIV-negative adults who had no recently reported acute infections or vaccinations. Only Caucasian adults living in Nashville, Tennessee, USA were represented among the donors. CD4+ T cells were enriched through magnetic negative selection, after which naive cells were positively selected on CD45RA and the remaining negative fraction served as the memory subset. Blood was collected by leukapheresis, and PBMCs were isolated by Ficoll-Histopaque density gradient centrifugation and then cryopreserved in liquid nitrogen vapor phase. Purity and quantity of every magnetically sorted T cell population were checked by analytical flow cytometry. From each sorted fraction, genomic DNA was isolated and quantified by UV absorbance on a Nanodrop 2000c.

This record comes from a study of shared clonotypes between healthy human individuals (TCRdb year 2020). Regarding the research as a whole: The cohort comprised a couple of women and a few men aged 18 to 49 years. For each donor, CD4 naive and CD4 memory were each run on three plates, CD8 naive on two plates, and CD8 memory on one plate. Different laboratories and diverse techniques were used to prepare libraries and sequence TCR repertoires, to increase sequencing depth and limit assay-specific biases. To estimate repertoire size and how much clonotype sharing occurs between individuals, the study deeply sequenced the blood TCR repertoires of several healthy adults. Between about 0.8 and 9 billion PBMCs per donor were obtained by leukapheresis. Findings and caveats that apply to the study as a whole: Pairwise subsampling indicated that sequencing depth was expected to affect the degree of clonotype sharing among donors. The genetic and exposure-history diversity represented was limited by the small number of donors. Higher generation probabilities were observed for clonotypes shared by all four sorted-subset donors than for non-shared clonotypes. Naive subsets generally had larger estimated clonotype richness than memory subsets. When a few donors were compared, the shared fraction of clonotypes was 5% to 6.5% for naive CD4, roughly 3.4% for naive CD8, 2.3% for memory CD4, and roughly 0.43% for memory CD8. Even with the large sequencing depth, rarefaction of the sorted-subset datasets indicated that sequencing was incomplete. Only blood was sampled, and tissue TCR repertoires likely differ from those in blood.

From the germline V gene, CDR1 is MDHEN and CDR2 is SYDVKM. The germline ends are 6 bases apart after V is trimmed by 11 bases and J by 1 base. Including cysteine and phenylalanine, the CDR3 has 11 amino acids. Solely the CDR3 DNA is kept, with 33 bases framed from the first base. Using the deep immunoSEQ assay, multiplex PCR amplified TCR CDR3 regions from genomic DNA. Extracted genomic DNA from each cell subset was distributed evenly across all wells of several immunoSEQ 96-well plates, and each plate was treated as a replicate. Each replicate PCR for sorted subsets received roughly 200 ng genomic DNA, equal to about 30,000 T cell genomes. The purified libraries were quantified using a Qubit 3.0 fluorometer, sized with a Bioanalyzer 2100, and then quantified again using the KAPA Library Quantification kit. Each immunoSEQ 96-well plate was sequenced on its own single-read 150-cycle Illumina NextSeq 550 flow cell. The authors processed their data as follows. Because the immunoSEQ output held only junctional sequences and lacked quality scores, the filtering could not match the filtering applied to full-length reads. Sequences were annotated with PyIR, a Python wrapper for IgBLAST v1.9, using IMGT germline references to assign V/J genes and CDR3. Reads were removed for weak V/J assignments (E-value above 1e-6), missing CDR3, stop codons, out-of-frame junctions, or ambiguous translated residues. V3J clonotypes were defined by identical inferred V gene, J gene, and CDR3 amino acid sequence. To compute the percentage overlap between repertoires, the number of shared unique clonotypes was divided by the size of the smaller repertoire. Three approaches were used to assess repertoire richness: RTK rarefaction, the Chao1 estimator, and Recon v2.1 estimates of unobserved clonotypes. Generation probabilities for all TCRbeta clonotypes obtained by the gDNA method from several donors were computed using OLGA. TCRdb stores this immuneACCESS table with in-frame sequences only. Part of the clones is absent; in the studies checked, under half of the shortfall reflects unresolved V genes, and no reason is known for the rest. V and J calls and clone size follow that table, whereas D and trimming were derived from the DNA. The sample yields more than 2,000,000 clones; around 90% were counted once. Clones ranked in the top ten supply over 0.12% of the sample.

The rearrangement joined TRBV28 to TRBJ1-3; the D segment cannot be called with confidence. Sequenced input: naive CD4+ T cells sorted from blood. In the paper's terms, the cell subset or site label means: CD45RA+ positively selected. This TCR was recovered from a man between 18 and 29 years old in good health. Here is the DNA: TGTGCCGGGCATTCTGGAAACACCATATATTTT. This encodes CAGHSGNTIYF.